The rows below give T cell receptor beta chains drawn from one sample of a study of vaccination and CD4 T cells after COVID-19. TCRdb ran MiXCR on the PCR reads and lists one entry per CDR3 protein. The sample has 9,100 or so distinct CDR3 sequences; about 43% are singletons. No antigens are known for them. Sequenced sample: CD4+ T cells from blood, cultured in vitro. These receptors came from a human donor in good health. CDR3s include the opening cysteine and the closing phenylalanine or tryptophan. The order of the fields is V gene, J gene, D gene, CDR3 protein. A D gene is named only where the DNA matches it firmly.

>TRBV10-3|TRBJ1-1|.
CAISGFGTGNTEAFF
>TRBV6-1|TRBJ1-2|TRBD1
CASRLQTNRGGGYGYTF
>TRBV27|TRBJ2-7|TRBD2
CASSPQGLAGVNYEQYF
>TRBV7-2|TRBJ2-4|.
CASSLDGVRYIQYF
>TRBV7-2|TRBJ2-2|TRBD2
CASSPGGVNTGELFF
>TRBV6-1|TRBJ1-5|.
CASSEGFGGVGNQPQHF
>TRBV12-3/TRBV12-4|TRBJ1-2|.
CASSNTDDGHYGYTF
>TRBV28|TRBJ2-5|TRBD2
CASTSGGRETQYF
>TRBV29-1|TRBJ2-7|TRBD1
CSVYNRGPNYEQYF
>TRBV19|TRBJ1-1|.
CASSITVNEAFF
>TRBV28|TRBJ1-1|TRBD1
CASSQVQGALKTEAFF
>TRBV10-3|TRBJ1-1|.
CAISDIYSEAFF